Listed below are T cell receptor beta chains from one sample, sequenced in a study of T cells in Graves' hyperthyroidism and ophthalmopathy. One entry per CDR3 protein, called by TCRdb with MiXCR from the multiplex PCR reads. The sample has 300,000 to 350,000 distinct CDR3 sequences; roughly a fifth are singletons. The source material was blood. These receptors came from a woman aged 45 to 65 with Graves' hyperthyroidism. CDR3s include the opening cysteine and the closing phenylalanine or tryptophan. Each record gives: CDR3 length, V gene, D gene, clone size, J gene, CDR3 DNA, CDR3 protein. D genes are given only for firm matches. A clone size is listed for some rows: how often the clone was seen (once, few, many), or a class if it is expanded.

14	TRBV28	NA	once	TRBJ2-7	TGTGCCAGCAGTTTCTTCGGATCAGCCTACGAGCAGTACTTC	CASSFFGSAYEQYF
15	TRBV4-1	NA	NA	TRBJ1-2	TGCGCCAGCAGCCAAGATCTAGGTCTAAACTATGGCTACACCTTC	CASSQDLGLNYGYTF
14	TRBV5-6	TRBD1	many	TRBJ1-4	TGTGCCAGCAGCTTGGGACAGGGCGAGGGAAAACTGTTTTTT	CASSLGQGEGKLFF
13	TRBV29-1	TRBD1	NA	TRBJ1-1	TGCAGCGTTGATGGACAGGGGAACACTGAAGCTTTCTTT	CSVDGQGNTEAFF
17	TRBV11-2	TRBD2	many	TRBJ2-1	TGTGCCAGCAGCTTGGCTTGGCTAGCGGGGGGTGTGCGAGAGCAGTTCTTC	CASSLAWLAGGVREQFF
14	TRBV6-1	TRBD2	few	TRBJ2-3	TGTGCCAGCAGTGAGAGGACCGGGGGGGATACGCAGTATTTT	CASSERTGGDTQYF
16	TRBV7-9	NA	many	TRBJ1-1	TGTGCCAGCAGCTTAGGGGGGAGACAGGCCTGGGCTGAAGCTTTCTTT	CASSLGGRQAWAEAFF
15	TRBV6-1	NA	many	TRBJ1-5	TGTGCCAGCAGTTACGGTCAGGCTACCAATCAGCCCCAGCATTTT	CASSYGQATNQPQHF
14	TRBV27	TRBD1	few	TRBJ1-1	TGTGCCAGCAGTTCGGGACAGTTCCCAACTGAAGCTTTCTTT	CASSSGQFPTEAFF
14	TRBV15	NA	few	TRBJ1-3	TGTGCCACCAGCAGAGAAACATTCGGAAACACCATATATTTT	CATSRETFGNTIYF
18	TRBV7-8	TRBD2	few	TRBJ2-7	TGTGCCAGCAGCTTAAAGTGGTCCGGGACTAGCGGGAGCCACGAGCAGTACTTC	CASSLKWSGTSGSHEQYF
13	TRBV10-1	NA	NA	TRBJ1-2	TGCGCCAGCAGTGAGTCGGGGAGCTATGGCTACACCTTC	CASSESGSYGYTF
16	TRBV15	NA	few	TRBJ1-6	TGTGCCACCAGCAGAGATCGGGAGGGTAGGAATTCACCCCTCCACTTT	CATSRDREGRNSPLHF
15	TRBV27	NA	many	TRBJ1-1	TGTGCCAGCAGTTTATTGGGGGGAAGGGGCACTGAAGCTTTCTTT	CASSLLGGRGTEAFF
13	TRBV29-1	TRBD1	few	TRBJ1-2	TGCAGCGTTGGGACAGGGGGCGATTATGGCTACACCTTC	CSVGTGGDYGYTF
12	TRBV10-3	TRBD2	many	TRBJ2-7	TGTGCCGGTGCCAGCGGGGCCTACGAGCAGTACTTC	CAGASGAYEQYF
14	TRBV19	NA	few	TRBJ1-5	TGTGCCAGTAGTAATTGGCTACGCAATCAGCCCCAGCATTTT	CASSNWLRNQPQHF
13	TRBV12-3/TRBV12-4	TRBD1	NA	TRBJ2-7	TGTGCCAGCGGAAGGACAGGGACCTACGAGCAGTACTTC	CASGRTGTYEQYF
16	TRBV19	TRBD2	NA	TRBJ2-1	TGTGCCAGTAGTTGGTCTAGCGGGAGCTCCTACAATGAGCAGTTCTTC	CASSWSSGSSYNEQFF
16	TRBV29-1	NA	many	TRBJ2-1	TGCAGCGTTGGCGGCCATGAGATTTCTCGAAGCAATGAGCAGTTCTTC	CSVGGHEISRSNEQFF
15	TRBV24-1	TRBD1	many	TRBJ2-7	TGTGCCACCAGTGATCCCGGGACAGGGTCCTACGAGCAGTACTTC	CATSDPGTGSYEQYF
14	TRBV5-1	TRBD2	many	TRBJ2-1	TGCGCCAGCAGGACGACGACTAGCGTATACGAGCAGTTCTTC	CASRTTTSVYEQFF
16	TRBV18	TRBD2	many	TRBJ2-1	TGTGCCAGCTCACCATCCTCTAGCGGGGGGGCACAGGAGCAGTTCTTC	CASSPSSSGGAQEQFF
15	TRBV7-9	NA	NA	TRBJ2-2	TGCGCCAGCACCCCGGGACTTACGAACACCGGGGAGCTGTTTTTT	CASTPGLTNTGELFF
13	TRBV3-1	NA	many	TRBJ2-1	TGTGCCAGCAGACCGGTGGGTTCCCCAGGGCAGTTCTTC	CASRPVGSPGQFF
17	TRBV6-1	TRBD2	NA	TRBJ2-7	TGTGCCAGCAGTACCGGACCACCGGGGCTAGCGGGAGTCGAGCAGTACTTC	CASSTGPPGLAGVEQYF
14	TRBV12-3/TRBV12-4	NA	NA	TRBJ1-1	TGTGCCAGCAGTTCCGCAGGGAGGAACACTGAAGCTTTCTTT	CASSSAGRNTEAFF
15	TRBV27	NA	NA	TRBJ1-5	TGTGCCAGCAGTCCCTTTGAAAGCGGCAATCAGCCCCAGCATTTT	CASSPFESGNQPQHF
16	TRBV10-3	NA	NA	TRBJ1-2	TGTGCCATCAGTGACCAGGGAGGCATTGGTACGAATGGCTACACCTTC	CAISDQGGIGTNGYTF
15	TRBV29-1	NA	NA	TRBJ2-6	TGCAGCGCCAGAACCGTAGACTCTGGGGCCAACGTCCTGACTTTC	CSARTVDSGANVLTF
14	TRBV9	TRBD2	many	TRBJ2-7	TGTGCCAGCAGCCCGGCGGGGGTTGGCTACGAGCAGTACTTC	CASSPAGVGYEQYF
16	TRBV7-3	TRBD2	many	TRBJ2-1	TGTGCCAGCAGCTCGACTAGCGGGATGGCCTCCAATGAGCAGTTCTTC	CASSSTSGMASNEQFF
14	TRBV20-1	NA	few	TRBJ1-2	TGCAGTGCTAGAGCCGAGGGATTGGGCTATGGCTACACCTTC	CSARAEGLGYGYTF
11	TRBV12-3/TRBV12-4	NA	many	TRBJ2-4	TGTGCCAGCAGTCGCAGCGCCATTCAGTACTTC	CASSRSAIQYF
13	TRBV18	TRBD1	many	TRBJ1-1	TGTGCCAGCTCACCACCCGGGACAGTTGAAGCTTTCTTT	CASSPPGTVEAFF
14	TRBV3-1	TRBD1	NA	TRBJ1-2	TGTGCCAGCAGCCTAGGACAGGGGGCAAAGGGCTACACCTTC	CASSLGQGAKGYTF
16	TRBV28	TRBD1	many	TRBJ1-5	TGTGCCAGCAGTTCCACAGGGGGCGCAGGAAATCAGCCCCAGCATTTT	CASSSTGGAGNQPQHF
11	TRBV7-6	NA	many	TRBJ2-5	TGTGCCAGCAGCTTAGGAGTAGCTCAGTACTTC	CASSLGVAQYF
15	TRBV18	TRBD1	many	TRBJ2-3	TGTGCCAGCTCACCCCCGGGACAGTCCACAGATACGCAGTATTTT	CASSPPGQSTDTQYF
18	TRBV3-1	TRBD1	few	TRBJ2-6	TGTGCCAGCAGCCAGAGGACAGGCCCTCTTACTGGGGCCAACGTCCTGACTTTC	CASSQRTGPLTGANVLTF
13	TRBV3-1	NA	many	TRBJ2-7	TGTGCCAGCAGCCAACCCGTTGGAAGGGAGCAGTACTTC	CASSQPVGREQYF
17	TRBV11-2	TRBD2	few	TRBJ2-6	TGTGCCAGCAGCCCTAGCGGGAGGGCGACTGGGGCCAACGTCCTGACTTTC	CASSPSGRATGANVLTF
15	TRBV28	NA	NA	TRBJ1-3	TGTGCCAGCAGTTTAACACAGCCCTCTGGAAACACCATATATTTT	CASSLTQPSGNTIYF
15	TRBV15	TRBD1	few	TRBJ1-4	TGTGCCACCAGGGCTATGACAGGGTCCAATGAAAAACTGTTTTTT	CATRAMTGSNEKLFF
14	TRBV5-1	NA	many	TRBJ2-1	TGCGCCAGCAGCTTGGGGGGTGTTATCAATGAGCAGTTCTTC	CASSLGGVINEQFF
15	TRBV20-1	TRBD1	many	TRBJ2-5	TGCAGTTCATACGGGACAGATTTGTACCAAGAGACCCAGTACTTC	CSSYGTDLYQETQYF
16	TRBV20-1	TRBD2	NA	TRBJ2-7	TGCAGTGCTAGAGATTCTCGGCTAGCGGGATCCTACGAGCAGTACTTC	CSARDSRLAGSYEQYF
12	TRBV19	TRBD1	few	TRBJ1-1	TGTGCCAGTAGAAGACAGGGGGCTGAAGCTTTCTTT	CASRRQGAEAFF
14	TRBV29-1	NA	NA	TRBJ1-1	TGCAGCGTCTCTTCGGTCCGGGAGAACACTGAAGCTTTCTTT	CSVSSVRENTEAFF
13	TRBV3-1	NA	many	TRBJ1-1	TGTGCCAGCAGCCAAAGGGGAATCTCTGAAGCTTTCTTT	CASSQRGISEAFF
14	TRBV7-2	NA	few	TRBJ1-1	TGTGCCAGCAGCGCACCCGGGCGCCTGAGGAAAGCTTTCTTT	CASSAPGRLRKAFF
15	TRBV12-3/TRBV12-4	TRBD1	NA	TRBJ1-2	TGTGCCAGCAGTAAGACAGGGACAGGGACATATGGCTACACCTTC	CASSKTGTGTYGYTF
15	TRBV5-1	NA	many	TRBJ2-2	TGCGCCAGCAGCGCGAAGGTGGGGAACACCGGGGAGCTGTTTTTT	CASSAKVGNTGELFF